This TCR beta chain was sequenced during a study of cytomegalovirus exposure and HLA in healthy donors. Notes on this clone: Antigen specificity is unknown.

General observations from the study: Most TCR beta V segments were productive about 87% or about 30% of the time in an earlier analysis.

In the PCR, 60 Vbeta and 13 Jbeta primers were used. The table came from immunoSEQ multiplex PCR; TCRdb's copy has only in-frame clones and leaves some out. The table lists tens of thousands of clones, about three quarters of them singletons. The sequence came from a male donor in good health and CMV-seropositive. Input material: PBMCs.

CDR3 nucleotide sequence: TGCAGCGCGGTAATAGCGGGAGCACGCGAGCAGTACTTC. Encoded protein: CSAVIAGAREQYF. The chain combines TRBV29-1 with TRBJ2-7; 9 nucleotides agree with TRBD2. This CDR3 is built from 13 residues. The ends lost 7 bases at V and 6 bases at J; junction bases unmatched: 10. Germline V lookup: CDR1 SQVTM, CDR2 ANQGSEA.